This TCR beta chain derives from a study of long-term antiretroviral therapy in people with HIV. It was version v3.0 of the immunoSEQ assay that was run at survey level. The data were produced by immunoSEQ multiplex PCR, yet TCRdb's version contains in-frame clones alone and is incomplete. This table holds approximately 35,000 clones, approximately 84% found once. Study-wide results and limits: Once patients were on ART, diversity went higher but still fell short of transplant donor controls. Repertoires looked antigen-experienced, with only a slight naive shift after ART.

Treatment for all HIV-infected participants took place in the United States. CDR1 and CDR2 from the germline V gene are SGHRS and YFSETQ. The CDR3 runs 16 residues. Trimming removed 0 bases from V and 4 bases from J, with 14 bases in between. Worth noting for this clone: What it binds is not known.

The specimen comprised unsorted PBMCs, sampled 3.1 years after starting antiretroviral therapy. The clonotype comes from a woman aged 45-65 years with HIV. The V gene is TRBV5-1, the J gene TRBJ1-3; D is unresolved. CDR3 amino acids: CASSLVGNRPGNTIYF. In DNA, the CDR3 is TGCGCCAGCAGCTTGGTCGGAAATCGACCCGGAAACACCATATATTTT. Full variable domain (rest looked up from reference TRBV5-1 and TRBJ1-3): KAGVTQTPRYLIKTRGQQVTLSCSPISGHRSVSWYQQTPGQGLQFLFEYFSETQRNKGNFPGRFSGRQFSNSRSEMNVSTLELGDSALYLCASSLVGNRPGNTIYFGEGSWLTVV.